A single sample gave rise to the 15 T cell receptor beta chains below, sequenced in a study of cytomegalovirus exposure and HLA in healthy donors. Primers for the PCR totalled 60 Vbeta and 13 Jbeta. Using immunoSEQ multiplex PCR, the repertoire was profiled, and TCRdb retains in-frame clones only, with some absent. The profile covers some 130,000 clones, with roughly 9.8% appearing a single time and approximately 1.7% taken by the ten largest. The sequenced material came from PBMCs. The source is a man in his fifties in good health and CMV-seronegative.

The chain couples TRBV19 to TRBJ2-3, with D possibly matching TRBD2 (6 bases). Trimming pared 5 bases from V and 0 bases from J, leaving 15 bases between. The CDR3 is made up of 16 amino acids. Germline-derived CDR1 and CDR2 are LNHDA and SQIVND (reference sequence). The DNA for the CDR3 is TGTGCCAGTAGTGACCCTCGGGGACTTAGCACAGATACGCAGTATTTT. Translating gives CASSDPRGLSTDTQYF.

This clone turned up a few times. V and J are TRBV5-1 and TRBJ1-1, with D unclear. V was pared by 1 base and J by 1 base, with 17 bases between. The CDR3 totals 17 residues. Germline-derived CDR1 and CDR2 are SGHRS and YFSETQ. In nucleotides, the CDR3 is TGCGCCAGCAGCTTGTCTCCGCTAATGCCCCCGAACACTGAAGCTTTCTTT. Its protein is CASSLSPLMPPNTEAFF.

This clone was counted a few times. The chain links TRBV19 to TRBJ1-1; no definite D call. The germline V and J ends were trimmed by 3 bases and 4 bases, with 12 bases remaining between them. This CDR3 is built from 14 residues. CDR1 and CDR2 from the germline V gene are LNHDA and SQIVND (reference sequence). DNA for the CDR3: TGTGCCAGTAGTATGCGGGGAGCGGGCACTGAAGCTTTCTTT. Its translation is CASSMRGAGTEAFF.

The V gene is TRBV27, the J gene TRBJ2-3; 12 bases match TRBD2. Per the germline V gene, CDR1 is MNHEY and CDR2 is SMNVEV (reference sequence). This CDR3 comprises 16 residues. Germline trimming cut 6 bases from V and 7 bases from J; bases unmatched to any gene: 11. CDR3 DNA: TGTGCCAGCAGCCGTAGACTAGCGGGAGAGGGGAATACGCAGTATTTT. It translates to CASSRRLAGEGNTQYF.

This clone was detected a few times. This rearrangement joins TRBV6-6 to TRBJ2-2; D is uncertain. Trimming left V 4 bases short and J 3 bases short, with 3 bases between. Germline CDR1 MNHNY, CDR2 SVGAGI (reference sequence). This CDR3 region has 12 residues. The CDR3 DNA reads TGTGCCAGCAGTTCCTACACCGGGGAGCTGTTTTTT. It encodes CASSSYTGELFF.

This clone has just a few counts. This sequence joins TRBV6-1 and TRBJ1-3, with D hard to call. The CDR3 loop spans 12 amino acids. Germline V gene data show CDR1 as MNHNS and CDR2 as SASEGT. Trimming stripped 6 bases from V and 4 bases from J, with 7 bases between. The DNA for the CDR3 is TGTGCCAGCAGCGCGGGAGGAAACACCATATATTTT. This gives the protein CASSAGGNTIYF.

This clone was seen a few times. The chain joins TRBV9 to TRBJ2-7, with unresolved D. There are 12 residues in the CDR3. Trimming took off 4 bases at V and 4 bases at J, with 9 bases between the two ends. The germline V gene encodes CDR1 SGDLS and CDR2 YYNGEE. CDR3 bases: TGTGCCAGCAGCCCGTCGGGTTACGAGCAGTACTTC. Protein product: CASSPSGYEQYF.

This clone has just a few counts. The rearrangement links TRBV10-3 to TRBJ1-1, with no clear D. V lost 6 bases to trimming and J lost 0 bases, with 8 bases between them. The CDR3 has 13 residues. Germline lookup yields CDR1 ENHRY and CDR2 SYGVKD. The CDR3 loop reads CAIRFDLNTEAFF. The CDR3 DNA reads as TGTGCCATCAGATTTGACTTGAACACTGAAGCTTTCTTT.

This clone occurred a few times. This chain links TRBV7-2 with TRBJ1-2; D remains ambiguous. This CDR3 has 14 residues. Per the germline V gene, CDR1 is SGHTA and CDR2 is FQGNSA. Trimming took 1 base from V and 2 from J, leaving 8 bases between them. CDR3: CASSLVAGNYGYTF. The CDR3 nucleotides are TGTGCCAGCAGCTTAGTCGCCGGGAACTATGGCTACACCTTC. Based on the CDR3 plus reference TRBV7-2 and TRBJ1-2, the full variable domain is GAGVSQSPSNKVTEKGKDVELRCDPISGHTALYWYRQSLGQGLEFLIYFQGNSAPDKSGLPSDRFSAERTGGSVSTLTIQRTQQEDSAVYLCASSLVAGNYGYTFGSGTRLTVV.

The chain uses TRBV19 and TRBJ1-2; D perhaps matches TRBD1 (5 bases). Trimming shortened V by 7 bases and J by 3 bases, and 18 bases separated the two germline ends. Germline lookup yields CDR1 LNHDA and CDR2 SQIVND (reference sequence). The CDR3 length is 15 residues. The DNA for the CDR3 is TGTGCCAGTACCCAAGATGGGGGGTTCGACTATGGCTACACCTTC. This encodes CASTQDGGFDYGYTF. Complete variable domain (other parts from reference TRBV19 and TRBJ1-2): DGGITQSPKYLFRKEGQNVTLSCEQNLNHDAMYWYRQDPGQGLRLIYYSQIVNDFQKGDIAEGYSVSREKKESFPLTVTSAQKNPTAFYLCASTQDGGFDYGYTFGSGTRLTVV.

In its sample, this clone was seen a few times. CDR3 sequence (DNA): TGTGCCAGCACCACCCTGGATTCGGAGCTGTATGGCTACACCTTC. Translating it yields CASTTLDSELYGYTF. This rearrangement joins TRBV11-2 to TRBJ1-2; unclear D gene. Germline V gene data show CDR1 as SGHAT and CDR2 as FQNNGV. The ends were cut back, 7 bases at V and 5 bases at J, with 20 bases in the middle. The CDR3 is 15 amino acids.

This chain joins TRBV18 and TRBJ1-3; no clear D. Trimming took 0 bases from V and 0 from J, leaving 9 bases between them. The CDR3 is 16 residues long. Germline loops: CDR1 KGHSH, CDR2 LQKENI. The CDR3 DNA follows: TGTGCCAGCTCACCACCGGAGGCCCTCTCTGGAAACACCATATATTTT. As protein: CASSPPEALSGNTIYF. The full variable domain, its missing parts supplied by reference TRBV18 and TRBJ1-3, is NAGVMQNPRHLVRRRGQEARLRCSPMKGHSHVYWYRQLPEEGLKFMVYLQKENIIDESGMPKERFSAEFPKEGPSILRIQQVVRGDSAAYFCASSPPEALSGNTIYFGEGSWLTVV.

V usage is TRBV9 and J usage is TRBJ2-1; 8 nucleotides agree with TRBD2. CDR3 length: 14 residues. Germline V gives CDR1 SGDLS, CDR2 YYNGEE. With V trimmed by 8 bases and J by 4 bases, 8 bases remained unmatched. The CDR3 loop reads CASDKRGSYNEQFF. CDR3 sequence (DNA): TGTGCCAGTGACAAGCGGGGGTCATACAATGAGCAGTTCTTC.

This clone was counted only a few times. The rearrangement links TRBV14 to TRBJ2-2; D unresolved. The V gene lost 0 bases and the J gene lost 4 bases, with 9 bases spanning the gap. From germline, CDR1 is SGHDN and CDR2 FVKESK. CDR3 length equals 15 residues. CDR3 region: CASSQETARTGELFF. CDR3 DNA: TGTGCCAGCAGCCAAGAAACTGCCCGCACCGGGGAGCTGTTTTTT.

This clone was seen more than once but under ten times. This sequence joins TRBV10-3 and TRBJ2-3; tentatively, D is TRBD2 (5 bases). This CDR3 comprises 14 residues. V was clipped by 9 bases and J by 2 bases, with 15 bases between them. The germline CDR1 and CDR2 sequences are ENHRY and SYGVKD. CDR3: CAISVGLDTDTQYF. In nucleotides, the CDR3 is TGTGCCATTAGCGTCGGGTTGGACACAGATACGCAGTATTTT.